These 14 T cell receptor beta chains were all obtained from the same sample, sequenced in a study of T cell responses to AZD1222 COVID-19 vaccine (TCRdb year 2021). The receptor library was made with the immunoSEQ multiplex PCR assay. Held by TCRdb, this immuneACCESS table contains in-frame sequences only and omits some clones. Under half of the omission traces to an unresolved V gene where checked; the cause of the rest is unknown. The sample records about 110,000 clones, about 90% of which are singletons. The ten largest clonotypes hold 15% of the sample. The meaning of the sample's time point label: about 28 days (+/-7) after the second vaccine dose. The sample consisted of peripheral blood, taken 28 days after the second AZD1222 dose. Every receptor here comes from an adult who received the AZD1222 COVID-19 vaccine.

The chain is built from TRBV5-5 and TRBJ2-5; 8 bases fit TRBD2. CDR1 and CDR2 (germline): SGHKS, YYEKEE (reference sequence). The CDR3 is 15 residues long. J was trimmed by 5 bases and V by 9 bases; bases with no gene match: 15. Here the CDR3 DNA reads TGTGCCACCCAAACCCCAGCGGGAGCCCAGGAGACCCAGTACTTC. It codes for CATQTPAGAQETQYF.

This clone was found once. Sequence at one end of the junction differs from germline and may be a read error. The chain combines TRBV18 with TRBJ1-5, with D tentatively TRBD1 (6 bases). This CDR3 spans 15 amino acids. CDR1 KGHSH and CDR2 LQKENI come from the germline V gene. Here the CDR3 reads CATSLSSGADQPQHF. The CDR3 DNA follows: TGTGCCACCTCACTCAGTTCAGGGGCGGATCAGCCCCAGCATTTT.

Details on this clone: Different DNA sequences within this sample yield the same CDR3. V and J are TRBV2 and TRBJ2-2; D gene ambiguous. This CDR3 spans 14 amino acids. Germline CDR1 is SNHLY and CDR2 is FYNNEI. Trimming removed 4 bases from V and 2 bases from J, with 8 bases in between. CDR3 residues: CASSVRQNTGELFF. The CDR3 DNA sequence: TGTGCCAGCAGTGTTCGTCAAAACACCGGGGAGCTGTTTTTT.

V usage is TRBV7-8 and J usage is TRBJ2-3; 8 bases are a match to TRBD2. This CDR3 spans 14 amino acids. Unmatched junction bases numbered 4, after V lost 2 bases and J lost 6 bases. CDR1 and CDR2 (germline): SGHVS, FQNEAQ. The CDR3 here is CASSLRLARDTQYF. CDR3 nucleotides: TGTGCCAGCAGCTTAAGACTAGCGCGGGATACGCAGTATTTT. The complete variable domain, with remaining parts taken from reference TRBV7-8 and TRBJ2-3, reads GAGVSQSPRYKVAKRGQDVALRCDPISGHVSLFWYQQALGQGPEFLTYFQNEAQLDKSGLPSDRFFAERPEGSVSTLKIQRTQQEDSAVYLCASSLRLARDTQYFGPGTRLTVL.

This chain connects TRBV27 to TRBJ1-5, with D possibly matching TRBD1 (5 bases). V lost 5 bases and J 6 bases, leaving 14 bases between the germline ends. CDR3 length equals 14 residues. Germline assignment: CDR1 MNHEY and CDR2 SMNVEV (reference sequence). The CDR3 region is CASSAAQGSQPQHF. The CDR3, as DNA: TGTGCCAGCAGTGCAGCCCAGGGATCTCAGCCCCAGCATTTT.

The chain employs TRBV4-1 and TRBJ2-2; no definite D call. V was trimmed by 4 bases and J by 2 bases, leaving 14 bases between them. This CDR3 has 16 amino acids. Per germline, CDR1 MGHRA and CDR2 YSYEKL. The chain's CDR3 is CASSRAYGSNTGELFF. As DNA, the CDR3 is TGCGCCAGCAGCCGCGCGTACGGATCTAACACCGGGGAGCTGTTTTTT.

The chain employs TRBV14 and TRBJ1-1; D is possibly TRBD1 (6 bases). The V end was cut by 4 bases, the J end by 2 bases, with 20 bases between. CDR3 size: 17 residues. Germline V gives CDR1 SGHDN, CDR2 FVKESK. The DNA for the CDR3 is TGTGCCAGCAGCCCCCTGGAAGGGAGGGGGAGTAACACTGAAGCTTTCTTT. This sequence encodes CASSPLEGRGSNTEAFF.

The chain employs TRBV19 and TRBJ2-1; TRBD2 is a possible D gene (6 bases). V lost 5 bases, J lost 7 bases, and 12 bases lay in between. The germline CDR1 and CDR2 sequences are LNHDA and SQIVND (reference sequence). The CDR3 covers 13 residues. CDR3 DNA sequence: TGTGCCAGTAGTCCCCGGGGGTTGAATGAGCAGTTCTTC. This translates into CASSPRGLNEQFF.

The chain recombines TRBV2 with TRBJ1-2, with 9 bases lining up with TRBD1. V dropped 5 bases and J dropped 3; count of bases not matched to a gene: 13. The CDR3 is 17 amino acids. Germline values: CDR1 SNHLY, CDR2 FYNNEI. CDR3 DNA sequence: TGTGCCAGCAGTTTCCCGGGACAGGGAAGGTCGGACTATGGCTACACCTTC. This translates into CASSFPGQGRSDYGYTF.

Here the CDR3 DNA reads TGTGCCAGCAGCTTCGGGAAAGGGAACGAGCAGTACTTC. This encodes CASSFGKGNEQYF. V is TRBV7-8 and J is TRBJ2-7; tentative D call: TRBD2 (5 bases). CDR3 size: 13 residues. The V end lost 3 bases, the J end lost 5 bases, and 11 bases lay between the germline ends. CDR1 and CDR2 (germline): SGHVS, FQNEAQ.

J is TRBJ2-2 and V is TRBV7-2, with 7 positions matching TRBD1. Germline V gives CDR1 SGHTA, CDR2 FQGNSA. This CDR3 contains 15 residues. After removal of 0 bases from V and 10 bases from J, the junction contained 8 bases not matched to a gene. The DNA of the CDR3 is TGTGCCAGCAGCTTAGCGCTTGTAGGGGGCGAGGAGCTGTTTTTT. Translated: CASSLALVGGEELFF.

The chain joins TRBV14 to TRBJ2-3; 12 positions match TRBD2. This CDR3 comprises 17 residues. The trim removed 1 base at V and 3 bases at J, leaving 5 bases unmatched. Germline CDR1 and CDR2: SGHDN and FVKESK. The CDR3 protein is CASSQGLAGGPTDTQYF. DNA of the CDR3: TGTGCCAGCAGCCAAGGCCTAGCGGGGGGGCCGACAGATACGCAGTATTTT.

CDR3 residues: CSVGLGYEQYF. The CDR3 DNA follows: TGCAGCGTTGGGTTGGGTTACGAGCAGTACTTC. The chain combines TRBV29-1 with TRBJ2-7, with D uncertain. Trimming left V 4 bases short and J 4 bases short, with 8 bases between. CDR1 and CDR2 from the germline V gene are SQVTM and ANQGSEA. This CDR3 spans 11 amino acids.

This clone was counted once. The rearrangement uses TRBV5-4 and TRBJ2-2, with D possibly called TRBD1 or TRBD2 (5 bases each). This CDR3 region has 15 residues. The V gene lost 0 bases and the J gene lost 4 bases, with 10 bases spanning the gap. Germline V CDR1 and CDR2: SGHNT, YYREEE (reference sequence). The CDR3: CASSLGSGATGELFF. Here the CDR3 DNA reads TGTGCCAGCAGCTTGGGCTCCGGGGCCACCGGGGAGCTGTTTTTT.